Shown below are 18 T cell receptor beta chains from a single sample sequenced in a study of blood T cell repertoires in COVID-19 (dated by TCRdb to 2018 to 2020). Receptor amplification or capture employed the immunoSEQ multiplex PCR assay. In its TCRdb copy, this immuneACCESS table keeps in-frame sequences only and misses some clones. Where compared with another copy, unresolved V genes explain less than half of these, and the others have no known cause. Counted in this sample were about 320,000 clones; about 85% of them appeared once. 1.5% to 2% of the sample lies in the top ten. Sequenced: PBMCs or T cells enriched from blood (not recorded which). The receptors derive from a woman in her thirties who had been exposed to COVID-19.

The chain links TRBV11-3 to TRBJ2-6, with 10 positions matching TRBD1. The CDR3 sequence is 16 residues long. The V gene's germline CDR1 is SGHNT and CDR2 YENEEA. V dropped 5 bases and J dropped 0; count of bases not matched to a gene: 1. The CDR3 region is CASSRTGGSGANVLTF. CDR3 bases: TGTGCCAGCAGCCGGACAGGGGGCTCTGGGGCCAACGTCCTGACTTTC.

The CDR3 region is CADAGTANTEAFF. The CDR3 DNA follows: TGTGCAGATGCGGGGACCGCGAACACTGAAGCTTTCTTT. The chain combines TRBV2 with TRBJ1-1; a weak D match, TRBD1 (5 bases). Germline CDR1 reads SNHLY; CDR2 reads FYNNEI. The CDR3 runs to 13 residues.

In regard to this clone: One junction end does not reproduce the germline sequence, and a read error may be involved. This rearrangement joins TRBV6-5 to TRBJ2-7; TRBD2 matches 11 bases. This CDR3 is 14 amino acids long. Germline lookup yields CDR1 MNHEY and CDR2 SVGAGI. The CDR3 region is CASRSTGTSGPFSF. CDR3 DNA: TGTGCCAGCAGATCAACCGGGACTAGCGGTCCCTTCAGCTTC.

The chain recombines TRBV28 with TRBJ1-2; possibly TRBD1 for D (5 bases). Germline CDR1 MDHEN, CDR2 SYDVKM. The CDR3 contains 14 residues. V dropped 2 bases and J dropped 7 bases, with 14 bases sitting between them. The CDR3 region has the DNA TGTGCCAGCAGTTTAAATGCAGGGATGAGTGGCTACACCTTC. This translates into CASSLNAGMSGYTF.

In regard to this clone: The sample has other DNA sequences that encode this CDR3 too. This chain connects TRBV2 to TRBJ1-1, with D maybe TRBD1 (5 bases). Germline lookup yields CDR1 SNHLY and CDR2 FYNNEI. V was trimmed by 6 bases and J by 0 bases, leaving 11 bases between them. CDR3 size: 14 residues. The CDR3 coding sequence is TGTGCCAGCAGAGTCGAGACAGTGAACACTGAAGCTTTCTTT. Residues: CASRVETVNTEAFF.

The chain is built from TRBV5-1 and TRBJ1-2; no clear D. The CDR3 consists of 12 residues. Trimming shortened V by 4 bases and J by 7 bases, and 11 bases separated the two germline ends. Germline CDR1 reads SGHRS; CDR2 reads YFSETQ. CDR3 residues: CASSDAGSGYTF. The CDR3 coding sequence is TGCGCCAGCAGCGACGCGGGGTCTGGCTACACCTTC.

The chain recombines TRBV2 with TRBJ2-1, with 7 nucleotides matching TRBD2. The CDR3 has 16 amino acids. CDR1 is SNHLY, CDR2 FYNNEI, per germline. Germline trimming cut 10 bases from V and 4 bases from J; bases unmatched to any gene: 16. In DNA form, the CDR3 reads TGTGCCACCGTCGGGAAAAAGACTAGCAGATACAATGAGCAGTTCTTC. Translated: CATVGKKTSRYNEQFF.

The genes are TRBV11-3 and TRBJ2-5; D may be TRBD2 (6 bases). V lost 5 bases, J lost 3 bases, and 10 bases lay in between. CDR1 and CDR2 from the germline V gene are SGHNT and YENEEA. CDR3 length equals 13 residues. The CDR3 DNA is TGTGCCAGCAGCCTCGGACTAAAAGAGACCCAGTACTTC. Translating gives CASSLGLKETQYF.

The chain has TRBV9 and TRBJ2-4; 10 bases align to TRBD2. V gave up 4 bases and J gave up 7 bases; unmatched junction bases: 8. In germline, CDR1 is SGDLS, CDR2 YYNGEE. This CDR3 region has 15 residues. The CDR3 nucleotides read TGTGCCAGCAGCTCCACGGGACTAGCGAACAACATTCAGTACTTC. Translated, it gives CASSSTGLANNIQYF. Filled out from reference TRBV9 and TRBJ2-4, the complete variable domain reads DSGVTQTPKHLITATGQRVTLRCSPRSGDLSVYWYQQSLDQGLQFLIQYYNGEERAKGNILERFSAQQFPDLHSELNLSSLELGDSALYFCASSSTGLANNIQYFGAGTRLSVL.

The rearrangement links TRBV27 to TRBJ1-1; perhaps TRBD1 as D (6 bases). The CDR3 runs to 14 residues. From germline, CDR1 is MNHEY and CDR2 SMNVEV (reference sequence). V lost 0 bases to trimming and J lost 4 bases, with 9 bases between them. CDR3 loop: CASSLSLGGTEAFF. The CDR3 coding sequence is TGTGCCAGCAGTTTATCTTTAGGGGGCACTGAAGCTTTCTTT.

The chain carries TRBV4-1 and TRBJ1-1; TRBD1 matches at 9 bases. CDR1 MGHRA and CDR2 YSYEKL come from the germline V gene. The trim removed 4 bases at V and 4 bases at J, leaving 4 bases unmatched. The CDR3 totals 14 residues. The CDR3 region is CASSPGQGTTEAFF. The CDR3, as DNA: TGCGCCAGCAGCCCGGGACAGGGAACCACTGAAGCTTTCTTT.

The chain is built from TRBV16 and TRBJ1-2, with D maybe TRBD1 (6 bases). This CDR3 contains 16 residues. Trimming cost V 0 bases and J 1 base, with 12 bases left between them. Per germline, CDR1 KGHSY and CDR2 FQNENV. CDR3 bases: TGTGCCAGCAGCCAATCGGGACAAGTCCGTAACTATGGCTACACCTTC. Translated: CASSQSGQVRNYGYTF.

V is TRBV5-1 and J is TRBJ2-2; 7 bases agree with TRBD1. The CDR3 length is 15 residues. Germline values: CDR1 SGHRS, CDR2 YFSETQ. J gave up 8 bases and V 0 bases, and 7 bases lay outside the gene matches. DNA for the CDR3: TGCGCCAGCAGCTTGGGGGACAGAAGTACTGGGGAGCTGTTTTTT. This encodes CASSLGDRSTGELFF.

Here the CDR3 reads CASSQGRQGGWDTGELFF. The CDR3 DNA sequence: TGCGCCAGCAGCCAAGGGCGACAGGGAGGATGGGACACCGGGGAGCTGTTTTTT. The rearrangement uses TRBV4-3 and TRBJ2-2, with a weak D call TRBD1 (7 bases). Germline V lookup: CDR1 LGHNA, CDR2 YSLEER. Trimming removed 1 base from V and 3 bases from J, with 18 bases in between. The CDR3 totals 18 residues.

The chain links TRBV4-1 to TRBJ1-2; 8 bases line up with TRBD1. This CDR3 is 14 amino acids long. Germline V gives CDR1 MGHRA, CDR2 YSYEKL. The V and J ends lost 3 bases and 4 bases, in that order; junction bases with no gene match: 4. The CDR3 loop reads CASSQTGTGYGYTF. The CDR3 bases are TGCGCCAGCAGCCAGACCGGGACAGGCTATGGCTACACCTTC.

CDR3 amino acids: CASSSHPYRAGGPGETQYF. For the CDR3, the DNA is TGTGCCAGCAGCTCCCACCCCTATCGGGCGGGAGGGCCAGGAGAGACCCAGTACTTC. This chain connects TRBV5-4 to TRBJ2-5; 9 positions agree with TRBD2. Per the germline V gene, CDR1 is SGHNT and CDR2 is YYREEE (reference sequence). V trimming: 3 bases; J trimming: 4 bases; junction bases outside the gene matches: 19. This CDR3 has 19 amino acids.

The chain combines TRBV9 with TRBJ1-6; TRBD1 might be the D (5 bases). CDR1 and CDR2 (germline): SGDLS, YYNGEE. The CDR3 runs to 15 residues. Trimming shortened V by 3 bases and J by 5 bases, and 12 bases separated the two germline ends. The DNA for the CDR3 is TGTGCCAGCAGCGACCTAGGGGAACATAATTCACCCCTCCACTTT. Encoded protein: CASSDLGEHNSPLHF.

The chain links TRBV24-1 to TRBJ2-3; 8 nucleotides match TRBD1. V lost 2 bases, J lost 0 bases, and 3 bases stayed unmatched. CDR3 length equals 16 residues. Germline-derived CDR1 and CDR2 are KGHDR and SFDVKD. Here the CDR3 DNA reads TGTGCCACCAGTGATTGGACAGGGCAAAGCACAGATACGCAGTATTTT. Translation gives CATSDWTGQSTDTQYF.